This T cell receptor (beta chain) was recovered during a study of cytomegalovirus exposure and HLA in healthy donors. Looking at the study overall: A later analysis reported the same platform for the 90 to 150 validation repertoires and the 500 to 750 first-cohort repertoires. General study points: A subsequent analysis found that TCR clusters from the first cohort also tended to co-occur in the 110 or so validation repertoires, with around 94% of cluster scores above 0. Three of the chains that were CMV-associated were confirmed in vitro to be specific for CMV antigens.

The donors were members of the validation cohort, which comprised about 130 subjects and was separate from the first cohort of 730 or so subjects. The method was immunoSEQ multiplex PCR; TCRdb's version includes in-frame clones alone and lacks a portion of them. The table shows approximately 170,000 clones, with 70% to 90% occurring only once. The CDR3 runs 15 residues. Germline V CDR1 and CDR2: SGHTA, FQGNSA. V gave up 1 base and J gave up 4 bases, with 11 bases separating them. As regards this clone: Its antigen is as yet unknown.

The rearrangement uses TRBV7-2 and TRBJ2-1; possible D gene TRBD2, 6 bases. Sequenced sample: PBMCs. The clonotype was recovered from a man aged 25 to 40 in good health and CMV-seropositive. This chain's CDR3 is CASSLGGADYNEQFF. DNA for the CDR3: TGTGCCAGCAGCTTAGGCGGGGCCGATTACAATGAGCAGTTCTTC.